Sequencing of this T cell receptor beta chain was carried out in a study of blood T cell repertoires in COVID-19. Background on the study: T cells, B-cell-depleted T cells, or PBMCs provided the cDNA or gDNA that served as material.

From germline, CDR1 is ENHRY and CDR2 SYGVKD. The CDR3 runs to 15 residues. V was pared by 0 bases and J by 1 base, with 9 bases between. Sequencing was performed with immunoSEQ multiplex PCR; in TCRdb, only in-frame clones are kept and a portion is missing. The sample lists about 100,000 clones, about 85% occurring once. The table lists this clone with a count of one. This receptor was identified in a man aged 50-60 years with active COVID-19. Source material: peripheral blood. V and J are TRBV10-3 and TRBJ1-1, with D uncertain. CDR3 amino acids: CAISESERWNTEAFF. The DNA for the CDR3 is TGTGCCATCAGTGAGTCTGAACGGTGGAACACTGAAGCTTTCTTT.